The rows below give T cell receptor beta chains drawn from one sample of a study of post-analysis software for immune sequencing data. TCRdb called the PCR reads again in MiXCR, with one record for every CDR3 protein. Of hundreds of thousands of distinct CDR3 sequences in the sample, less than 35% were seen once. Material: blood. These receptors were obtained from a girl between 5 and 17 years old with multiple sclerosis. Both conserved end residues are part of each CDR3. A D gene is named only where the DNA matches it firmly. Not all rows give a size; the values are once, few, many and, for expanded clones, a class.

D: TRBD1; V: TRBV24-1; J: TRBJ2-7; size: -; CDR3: CATSGTGSEQYF; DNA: TGTGCCACCAGTGGGACAGGGAGCGAGCAGTACTTC
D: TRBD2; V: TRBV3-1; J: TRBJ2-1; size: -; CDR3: CASSRVAGASEQFF; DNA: TGTGCCAGCAGCCGGGTAGCGGGGGCATCCGAGCAGTTCTTC
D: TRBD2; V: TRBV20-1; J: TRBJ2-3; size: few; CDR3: CSARRSGTSTDTQYF; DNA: TGCAGTGCTAGACGGAGCGGGACTAGCACAGATACGCAGTATTTT
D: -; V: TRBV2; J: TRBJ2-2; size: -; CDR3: CASKQGTTGELFF; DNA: TGTGCCAGCAAACAGGGGACTACCGGGGAGCTGTTTTTT
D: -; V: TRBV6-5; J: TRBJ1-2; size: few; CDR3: CASSWGESYGNTF; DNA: TGTGCCAGCAGTTGGGGGGAAAGTTATGGCAACACCTTC
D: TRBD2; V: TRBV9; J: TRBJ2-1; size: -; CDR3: CASSVGRGGSYNEQFF; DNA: TGTGCCAGCAGCGTAGGGCGGGGGGGATCCTACAATGAGCAGTTCTTC
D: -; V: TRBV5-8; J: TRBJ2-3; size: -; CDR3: CASSFETRGTDTQYF; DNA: TGTGCCAGCAGCTTTGAGACCCGTGGCACAGATACGCAGTATTTT
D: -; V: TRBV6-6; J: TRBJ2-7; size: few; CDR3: CASSSGQPPSYEQYF; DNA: TGTGCCAGCAGCTCCGGACAACCCCCATCCTACGAGCAGTACTTC
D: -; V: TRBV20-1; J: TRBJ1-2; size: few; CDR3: CSARGDMANTF; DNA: TGCAGTGCTAGAGGGGACATGGCCAACACCTTC
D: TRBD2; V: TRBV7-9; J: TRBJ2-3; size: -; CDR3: CASSPTPSGGPADTQYF; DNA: TGTGCCAGCAGCCCGACGCCTAGCGGGGGGCCGGCAGATACGCAGTATTTT
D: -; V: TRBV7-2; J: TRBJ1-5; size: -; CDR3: CASTPDGGRSSQPQHF; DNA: TGTGCCAGCACCCCCGATGGAGGGAGGTCGAGTCAGCCCCAGCATTTT
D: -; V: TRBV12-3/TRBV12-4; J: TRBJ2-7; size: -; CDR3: CASRRDGPYEQYF; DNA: TGTGCCAGCAGGAGGGACGGCCCCTACGAGCAGTACTTC
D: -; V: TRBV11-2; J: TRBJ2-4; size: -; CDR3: CASSWGPAGAKNIQYF; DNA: TGTGCCAGCAGCTGGGGCCCCGCAGGAGCCAAAAACATTCAGTACTTC
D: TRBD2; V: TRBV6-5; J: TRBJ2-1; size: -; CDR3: CASSYLAGSYNEQFF; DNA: TGTGCCAGCAGTTACCTAGCGGGCTCCTACAATGAGCAGTTCTTC
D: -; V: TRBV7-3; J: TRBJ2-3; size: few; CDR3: CASSLKSGPTDTQYF; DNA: TGTGCCAGCAGCTTAAAGAGCGGGCCCACAGATACGCAGTATTTT
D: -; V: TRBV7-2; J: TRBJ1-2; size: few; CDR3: CASSWADSYGYTF; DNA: TGTGCCAGCAGCTGGGCAGACTCCTATGGCTACACCTTC
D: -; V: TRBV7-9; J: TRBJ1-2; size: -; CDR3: CASSPVAANYGYTF; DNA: TGTGCCAGCAGCCCTGTAGCAGCTAACTATGGCTACACCTTC
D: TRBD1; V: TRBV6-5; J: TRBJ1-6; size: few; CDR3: CASSSPWTGGDHSPLHF; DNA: TGTGCCAGCAGTTCCCCCTGGACAGGGGGGGATCATTCACCCCTCCACTTT
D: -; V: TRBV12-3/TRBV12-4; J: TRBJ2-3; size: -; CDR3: CASSLKFLFSTDTEYF; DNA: TGTGCCAGCAGCCTAAAGTTCTTGTTTAGCACAGATACGGAGTATTTT
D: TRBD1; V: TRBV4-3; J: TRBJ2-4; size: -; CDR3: CASSQDGRTGNVQYF; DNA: TGCGCCAGCAGCCAAGATGGGAGGACAGGGAACGTTCAGTACTTC
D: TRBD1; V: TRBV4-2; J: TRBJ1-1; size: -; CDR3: CASSPLQGAPTSNTEAFF; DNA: TGTGCCAGCAGCCCCTTACAGGGGGCCCCCACTTCAAACACTGAAGCTTTCTTT